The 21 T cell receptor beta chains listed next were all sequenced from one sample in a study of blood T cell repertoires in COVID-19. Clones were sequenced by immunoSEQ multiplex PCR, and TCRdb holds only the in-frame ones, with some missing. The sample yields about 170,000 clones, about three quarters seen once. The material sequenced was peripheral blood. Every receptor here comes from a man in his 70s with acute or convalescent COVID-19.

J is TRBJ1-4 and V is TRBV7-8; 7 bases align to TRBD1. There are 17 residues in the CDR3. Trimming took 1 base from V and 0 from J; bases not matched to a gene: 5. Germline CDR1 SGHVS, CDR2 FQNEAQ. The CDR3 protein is CASSLDGTVATNEKLFF. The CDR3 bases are TGTGCCAGCAGCTTAGATGGGACAGTAGCAACTAATGAAAAACTGTTTTTT.

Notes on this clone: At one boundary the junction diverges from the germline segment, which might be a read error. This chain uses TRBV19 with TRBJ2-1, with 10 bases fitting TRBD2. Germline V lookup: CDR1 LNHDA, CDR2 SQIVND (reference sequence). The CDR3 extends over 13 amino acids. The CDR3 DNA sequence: TGTGCCAGTAGTATCCGGACTAGCGGTCTCGTGGTCTTC. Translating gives CASSIRTSGLVVF.

The CDR3 reads CASSYREDNTEAFF. The DNA for the CDR3 is TGTGCCAGCTCGTACAGGGAAGATAACACTGAAGCTTTCTTT. The chain links TRBV18 to TRBJ1-1; a possible D gene is TRBD1 (6 bases). CDR1 is KGHSH and CDR2 is LQKENI in the germline V gene. The ends were cut back, 6 bases at V and 2 bases at J, with 13 bases in the middle. The CDR3 is 14 residues long.

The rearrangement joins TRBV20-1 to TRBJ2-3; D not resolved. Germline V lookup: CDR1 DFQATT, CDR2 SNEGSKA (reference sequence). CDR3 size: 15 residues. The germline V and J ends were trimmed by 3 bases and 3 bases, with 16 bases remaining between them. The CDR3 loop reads CSASVRNPGTDTQYF. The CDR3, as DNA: TGCAGTGCTAGTGTTCGGAACCCCGGGACAGATACGCAGTATTTT.

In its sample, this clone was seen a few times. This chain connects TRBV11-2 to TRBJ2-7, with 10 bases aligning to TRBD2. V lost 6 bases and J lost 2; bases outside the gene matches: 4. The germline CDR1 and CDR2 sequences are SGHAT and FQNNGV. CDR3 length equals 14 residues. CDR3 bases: TGTGCCAGCAGACTAGCGGGGCTAACCTACGAGCAGTACTTC. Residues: CASRLAGLTYEQYF.

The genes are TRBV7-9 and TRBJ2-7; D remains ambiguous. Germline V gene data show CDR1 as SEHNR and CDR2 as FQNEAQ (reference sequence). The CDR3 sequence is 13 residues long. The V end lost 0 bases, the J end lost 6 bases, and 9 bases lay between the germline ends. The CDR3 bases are TGTGCCAGCAGCTTAGCCGGTCCACCCGAGCAGTACTTC. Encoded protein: CASSLAGPPEQYF.

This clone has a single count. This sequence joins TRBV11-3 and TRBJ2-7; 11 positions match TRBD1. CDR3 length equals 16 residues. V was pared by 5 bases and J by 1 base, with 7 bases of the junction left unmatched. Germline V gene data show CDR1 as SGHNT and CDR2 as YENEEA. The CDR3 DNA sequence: TGTGCCAGCAGCCCCACCGGGACAGGGGGTTCCTACGAGCAGTACTTC. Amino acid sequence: CASSPTGTGGSYEQYF.

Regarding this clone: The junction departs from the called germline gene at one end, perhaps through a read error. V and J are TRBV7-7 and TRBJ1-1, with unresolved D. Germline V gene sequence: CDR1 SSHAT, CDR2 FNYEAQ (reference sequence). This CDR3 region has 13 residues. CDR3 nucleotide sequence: TGTGCTAGCAGCTTAACAGAGAACACTGAAGCTTTCTTT. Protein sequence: CASSLTENTEAFF. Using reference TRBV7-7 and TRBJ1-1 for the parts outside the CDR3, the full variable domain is GAGVSQSPRYKVTKRGQDVTLRCDPISSHATLYWYQQALGQGPEFLTYFNYEAQPDKSGLPSDRFSAERPEGSISTLTIQRTEQRDSAMYRCASSLTENTEAFFGQGTRLTVV.

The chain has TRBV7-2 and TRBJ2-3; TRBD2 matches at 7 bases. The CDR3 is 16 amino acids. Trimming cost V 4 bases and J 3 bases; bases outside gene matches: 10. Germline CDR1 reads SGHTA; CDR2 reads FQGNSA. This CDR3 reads CASSSRTRALTDTQYF. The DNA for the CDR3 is TGTGCCAGCAGCTCACGGACTAGGGCGTTGACAGATACGCAGTATTTT.

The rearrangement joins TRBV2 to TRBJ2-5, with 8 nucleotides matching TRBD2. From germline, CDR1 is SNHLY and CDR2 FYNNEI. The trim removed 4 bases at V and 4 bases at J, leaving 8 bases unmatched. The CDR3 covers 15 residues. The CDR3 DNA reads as TGTGCCAGCAGTGGGGTACGGGGGGGGTCAGAGACCCAGTACTTC. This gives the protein CASSGVRGGSETQYF.

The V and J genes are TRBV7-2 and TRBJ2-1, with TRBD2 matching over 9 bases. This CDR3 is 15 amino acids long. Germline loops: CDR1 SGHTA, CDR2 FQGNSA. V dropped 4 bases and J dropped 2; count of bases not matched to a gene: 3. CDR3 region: CASSSGTSPYNEQFF. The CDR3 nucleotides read TGTGCCAGCAGCTCCGGGACTAGCCCCTACAATGAGCAGTTCTTC. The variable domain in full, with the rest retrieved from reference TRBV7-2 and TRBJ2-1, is GAGVSQSPSNKVTEKGKDVELRCDPISGHTALYWYRQSLGQGLEFLIYFQGNSAPDKSGLPSDRFSAERTGGSVSTLTIQRTQQEDSAVYLCASSSGTSPYNEQFFGPGTRLTVL.

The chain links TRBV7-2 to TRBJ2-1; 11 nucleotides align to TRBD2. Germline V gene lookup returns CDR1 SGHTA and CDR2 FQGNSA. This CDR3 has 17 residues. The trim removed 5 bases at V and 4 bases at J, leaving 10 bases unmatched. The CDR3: CASSPRLAGYLYNEQFF. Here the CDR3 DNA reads TGTGCCAGCAGCCCACGACTAGCGGGGTATTTATACAATGAGCAGTTCTTC.

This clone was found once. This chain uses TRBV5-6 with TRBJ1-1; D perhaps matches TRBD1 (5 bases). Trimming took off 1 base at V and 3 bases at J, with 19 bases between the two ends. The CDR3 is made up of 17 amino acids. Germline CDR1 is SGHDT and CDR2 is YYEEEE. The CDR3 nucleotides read TGTGCCAGCAGCTTGTTGGATAGGGGCATGGTGGACACTGAAGCTTTCTTT. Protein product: CASSLLDRGMVDTEAFF.

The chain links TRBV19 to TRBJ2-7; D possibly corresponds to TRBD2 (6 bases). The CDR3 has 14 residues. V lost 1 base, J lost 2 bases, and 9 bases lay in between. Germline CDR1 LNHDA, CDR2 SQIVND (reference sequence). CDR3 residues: CASSIAGRAYEQYF. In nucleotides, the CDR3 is TGTGCCAGTAGTATAGCCGGGAGAGCCTACGAGCAGTACTTC.

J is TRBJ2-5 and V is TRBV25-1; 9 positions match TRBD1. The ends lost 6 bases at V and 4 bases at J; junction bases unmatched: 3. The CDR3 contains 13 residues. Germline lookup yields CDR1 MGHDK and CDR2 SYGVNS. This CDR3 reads CASRRTGVETQYF. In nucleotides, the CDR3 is TGTGCCAGCAGAAGGACAGGGGTAGAGACCCAGTACTTC.

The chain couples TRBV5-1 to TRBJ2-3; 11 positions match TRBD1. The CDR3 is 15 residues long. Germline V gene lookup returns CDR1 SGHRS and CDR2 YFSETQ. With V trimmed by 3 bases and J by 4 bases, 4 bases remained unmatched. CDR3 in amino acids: CASSSRTGGADTQYF. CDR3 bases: TGCGCCAGCAGCTCCCGGACAGGGGGCGCAGATACGCAGTATTTT.

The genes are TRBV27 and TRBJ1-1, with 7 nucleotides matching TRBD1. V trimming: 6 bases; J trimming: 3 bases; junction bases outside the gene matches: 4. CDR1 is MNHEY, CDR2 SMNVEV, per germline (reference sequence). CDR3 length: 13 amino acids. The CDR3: CASSLTGYTEAFF. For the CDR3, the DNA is TGTGCCAGCAGCCTGACAGGGTACACTGAAGCTTTCTTT.

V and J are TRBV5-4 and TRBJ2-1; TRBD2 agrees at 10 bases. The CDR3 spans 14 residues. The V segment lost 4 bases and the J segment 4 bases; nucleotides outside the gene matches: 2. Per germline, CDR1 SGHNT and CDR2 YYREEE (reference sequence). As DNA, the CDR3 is TGTGCCAGCAGCCGGACTAGCGGTTACAATGAGCAGTTCTTC. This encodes CASSRTSGYNEQFF.

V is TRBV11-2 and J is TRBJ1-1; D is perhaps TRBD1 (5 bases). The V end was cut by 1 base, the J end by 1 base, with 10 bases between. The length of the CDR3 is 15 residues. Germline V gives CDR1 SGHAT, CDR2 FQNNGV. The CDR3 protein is CASSLAGGKNTEAFF. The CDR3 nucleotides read TGTGCCAGCAGCTTAGCGGGGGGAAAGAACACTGAAGCTTTCTTT. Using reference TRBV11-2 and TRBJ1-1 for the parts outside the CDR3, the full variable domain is EAGVAQSPRYKIIEKRQSVAFWCNPISGHATLYWYQQILGQGPKLLIQFQNNGVVDDSQLPKDRFSAERLKGVDSTLKIQPAKLEDSAVYLCASSLAGGKNTEAFFGQGTRLTVV.

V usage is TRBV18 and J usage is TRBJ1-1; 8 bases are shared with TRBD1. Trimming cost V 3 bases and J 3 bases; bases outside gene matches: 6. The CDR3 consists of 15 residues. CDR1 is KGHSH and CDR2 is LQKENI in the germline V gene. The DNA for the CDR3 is TGTGCCAGCTCACCGACAGGGGAGGGATACACTGAAGCTTTCTTT. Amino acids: CASSPTGEGYTEAFF.

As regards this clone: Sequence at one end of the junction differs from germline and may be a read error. The CDR3 bases are TGTGCCAGCAGCTTGGTCCTGGGGCAGACGAATACCGGGGAGCTGTTTTTT. As protein: CASSLVLGQTNTGELFF. The V gene is TRBV5-6, the J gene TRBJ2-2; the D gene is possibly TRBD1 (5 bases). Germline-derived CDR1 and CDR2 are SGHDT and YYEEEE. This CDR3 comprises 17 residues.